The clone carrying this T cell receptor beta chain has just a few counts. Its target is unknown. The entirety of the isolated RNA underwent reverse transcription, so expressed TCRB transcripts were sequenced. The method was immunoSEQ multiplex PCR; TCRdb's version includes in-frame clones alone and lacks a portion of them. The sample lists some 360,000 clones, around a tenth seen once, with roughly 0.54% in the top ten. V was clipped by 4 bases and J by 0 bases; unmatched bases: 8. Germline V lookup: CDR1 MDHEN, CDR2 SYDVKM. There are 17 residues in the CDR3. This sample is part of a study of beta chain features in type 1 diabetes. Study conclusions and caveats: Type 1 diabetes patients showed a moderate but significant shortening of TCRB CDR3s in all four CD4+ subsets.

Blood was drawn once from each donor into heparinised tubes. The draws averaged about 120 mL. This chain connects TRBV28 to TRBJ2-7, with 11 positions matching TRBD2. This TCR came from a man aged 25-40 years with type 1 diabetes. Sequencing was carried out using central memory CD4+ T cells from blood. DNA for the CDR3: TGTGCCAGCAGTTCAACGGGACTAGCGGATAGCTCCTACGAGCAGTACTTC. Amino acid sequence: CASSSTGLADSSYEQYF.